The 6 T cell receptor beta chains listed next were all sequenced from one sample in a study of blood T cell repertoires in COVID-19. Using immunoSEQ multiplex PCR, the repertoire was profiled, and TCRdb retains in-frame clones only, with some absent. Of fewer than 400,000 clones in the sample, roughly 89% were seen once. Sample: PBMCs or T cells enriched from blood (not recorded which). These receptors came from a woman aged 25 to 39 who had recovered from COVID-19.

The J gene is TRBJ1-1, the V gene TRBV7-8; 12 positions agree with TRBD1. The germline V gene encodes CDR1 SGHVS and CDR2 FQNEAQ. This CDR3 spans 16 amino acids. V dropped 2 bases and J dropped 8; count of bases not matched to a gene: 9. CDR3 in amino acids: CASSLLPGTGGAEAFF. Here the CDR3 DNA reads TGTGCCAGCAGCTTACTTCCCGGGACAGGGGGCGCCGAAGCTTTCTTT.

The chain uses TRBV3-1 (or the pseudogene TRBV3-2) and TRBJ1-1; 9 bases map to TRBD1. V lost 1 base, J lost 4 bases, and 7 bases stayed unmatched. The CDR3 is made up of 16 amino acids. Germline V gene data show CDR1 as LGHDT and CDR2 as YNNKEL (reference sequence). CDR3 residues: CASSQGGTGFGTEAFF. Written as DNA, the CDR3 is TGTGCCAGCAGCCAAGGGGGGACAGGGTTTGGCACTGAAGCTTTCTTT.

CDR3 nucleotide sequence: TGCAGCGCCCACGGGGGAGCCGGGGAGCTGTTTTTT. Its translation: CSAHGGAGELFF. The chain joins TRBV29-1 to TRBJ2-2; maybe TRBD2 (6 bases). From germline, CDR1 is SQVTM and CDR2 ANQGSEA. V was shortened by 7 bases and J by 6 bases, with 12 bases between the two germline ends. This CDR3 is built from 12 residues.

J is TRBJ1-3 and V is TRBV4-3; D unresolved. The CDR3 spans 17 residues. The V gene lost 0 bases and the J gene lost 0 bases, with 12 bases spanning the gap. Per germline, CDR1 LGHNA and CDR2 YSLEER. The CDR3 nucleotides read TGCGCCAGCAGCCAAGATGTGGCCCGTCCCTCTGGAAACACCATATATTTT. It translates to CASSQDVARPSGNTIYF.

The chain recombines TRBV27 with TRBJ2-1; D is uncertain. From germline, CDR1 is MNHEY and CDR2 SMNVEV (reference sequence). Trimming took 9 bases from V and 4 from J, leaving 10 bases between them. The CDR3 covers 12 residues. The CDR3 coding sequence is TGTGCCAGTCGCCCGGAGTACAATGAGCAGTTCTTC. Protein product: CASRPEYNEQFF.

The rearrangement joins TRBV10-2 to TRBJ1-2; 10 bases fit TRBD1. CDR1 and CDR2 (germline): WSHSY, SAAADI. The CDR3 sequence is 13 residues long. Germline trimming cut 7 bases from V and 4 bases from J; bases unmatched to any gene: 3. The CDR3 is CASKDRGTYGYTF. The CDR3 DNA sequence: TGCGCCAGCAAGGACAGGGGGACCTATGGCTACACCTTC.